Described below is a single TCR beta chain sequence and its context. No antigen is known for it. This specimen belongs to a study of T cell responses to AZD1222 COVID-19 vaccine. The study's findings and limits: The peak T cell response came first, and repertoires were sampled only after it.

Second-dose groups at about 4 or about 12 weeks were pooled. The repertoire was sequenced with immunoSEQ multiplex PCR; TCRdb's copy has only in-frame clones and lacks some. Among 150,000 to 200,000 clones listed, about 94% were seen once. Germline CDR1 SGHKS, CDR2 YYEKEE (reference sequence). V was cut by 6 bases and J by 6 bases, with 7 bases left in between. This CDR3 has 11 amino acids. The rearrangement links TRBV5-5 to TRBJ2-1; no reliable D call. The sequencing here drew on peripheral blood, taken 28 days after the second AZD1222 dose. This clonotype was sampled from an adult who received the AZD1222 COVID-19 vaccine. The CDR3 sequence is CASMDPNEQFF. The CDR3 DNA reads TGTGCCAGCATGGACCCCAATGAGCAGTTCTTC.